This record concerns one TCR beta chain sequence. TCRdb's table, derived via immunoSEQ multiplex PCR, lists solely in-frame clones and lacks some. The sample holds around 23,000 clones; approximately 92% are singletons and the top ten take approximately 7%. The V segment lost 3 bases and the J segment 4 bases; nucleotides outside the gene matches: 2. This CDR3 has 14 residues. Germline-derived CDR1 and CDR2 are LNHDA and SQIVND (reference sequence). This sample was taken from a study of T cell changes during pregnancy in multiple sclerosis. The gene calls are TRBV19 and TRBJ1-5; 8 bases agree with TRBD1. The TCR comes from a female donor with multiple sclerosis, enrolled in a pregnancy study. Sequenced material: CD8+ T cells from peripheral blood mononuclear cells, taken in the third trimester of pregnancy. The CDR3 spells CASSIRTGNQPQHF. The CDR3 coding sequence is TGTGCCAGTAGTATTAGGACAGGGAATCAGCCCCAGCATTTT.